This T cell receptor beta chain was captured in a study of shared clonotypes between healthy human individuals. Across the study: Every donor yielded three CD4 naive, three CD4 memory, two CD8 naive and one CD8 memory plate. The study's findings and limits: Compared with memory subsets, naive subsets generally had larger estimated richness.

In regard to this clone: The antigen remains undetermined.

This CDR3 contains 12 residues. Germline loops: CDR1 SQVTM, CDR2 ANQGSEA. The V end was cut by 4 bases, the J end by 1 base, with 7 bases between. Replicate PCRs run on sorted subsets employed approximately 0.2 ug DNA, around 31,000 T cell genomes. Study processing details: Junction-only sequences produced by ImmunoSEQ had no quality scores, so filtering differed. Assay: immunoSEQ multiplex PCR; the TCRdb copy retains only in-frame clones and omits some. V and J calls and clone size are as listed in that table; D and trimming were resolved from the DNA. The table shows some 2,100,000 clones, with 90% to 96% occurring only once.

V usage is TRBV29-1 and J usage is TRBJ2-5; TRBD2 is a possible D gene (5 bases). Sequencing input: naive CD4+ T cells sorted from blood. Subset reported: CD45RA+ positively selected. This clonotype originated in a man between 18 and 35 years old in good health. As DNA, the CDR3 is TGCAGCGTTGGAGGGCTCCAAGAGACCCAGTACTTC. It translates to CSVGGLQETQYF.